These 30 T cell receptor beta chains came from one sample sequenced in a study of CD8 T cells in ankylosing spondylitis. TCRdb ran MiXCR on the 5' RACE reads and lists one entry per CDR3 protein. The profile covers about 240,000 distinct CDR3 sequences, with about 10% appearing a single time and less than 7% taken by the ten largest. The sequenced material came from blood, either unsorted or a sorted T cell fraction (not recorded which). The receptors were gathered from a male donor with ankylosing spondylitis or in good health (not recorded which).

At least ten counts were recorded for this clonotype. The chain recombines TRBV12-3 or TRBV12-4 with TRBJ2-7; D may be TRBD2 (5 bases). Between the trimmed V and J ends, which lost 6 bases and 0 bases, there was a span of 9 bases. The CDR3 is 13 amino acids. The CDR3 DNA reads TGTGCCAGCAGCCGTGGGAGCTCCTACGAGCAGTACTTC. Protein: CASSRGSSYEQYF.

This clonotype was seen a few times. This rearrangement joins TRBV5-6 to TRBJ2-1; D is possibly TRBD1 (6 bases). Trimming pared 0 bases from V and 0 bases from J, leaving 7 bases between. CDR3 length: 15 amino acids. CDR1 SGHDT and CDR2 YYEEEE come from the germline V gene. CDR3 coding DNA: TGTGCCAGCAGCTTGGACAGGGTCTCCTACAATGAGCAGTTCTTC. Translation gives CASSLDRVSYNEQFF.

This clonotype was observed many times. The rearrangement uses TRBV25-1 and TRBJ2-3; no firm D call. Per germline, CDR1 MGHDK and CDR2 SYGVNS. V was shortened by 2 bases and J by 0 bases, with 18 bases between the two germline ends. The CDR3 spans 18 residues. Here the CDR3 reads CASSETAPDTTSTDTQYF. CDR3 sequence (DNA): TGTGCCAGCAGTGAAACGGCCCCGGATACAACAAGCACAGATACGCAGTATTTT.

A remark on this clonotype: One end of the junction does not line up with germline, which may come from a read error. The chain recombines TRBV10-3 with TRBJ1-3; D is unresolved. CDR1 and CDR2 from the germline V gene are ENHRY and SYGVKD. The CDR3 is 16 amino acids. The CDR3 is CAISESEASSGNIIYF. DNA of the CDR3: TGTGCCATCAGTGAGTCAGAGGCTAGCTCTGGAAACATCATATATTTT.

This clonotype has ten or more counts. The CDR3: CSAPRLAATDTQYF. CDR3 bases: TGCAGTGCCCCGAGACTAGCGGCCACAGATACGCAGTATTTT. The gene calls are TRBV20-1 and TRBJ2-3; TRBD2 matches 9 bases. Unmatched junction bases numbered 6, after V lost 6 bases and J lost 2 bases. The CDR3 loop spans 14 amino acids. Germline CDR1 reads DFQATT; CDR2 reads SNEGSKA (reference sequence).

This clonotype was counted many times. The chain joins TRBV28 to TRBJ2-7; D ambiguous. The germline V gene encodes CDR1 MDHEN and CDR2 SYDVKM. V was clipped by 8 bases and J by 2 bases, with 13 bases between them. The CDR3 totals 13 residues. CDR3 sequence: CASGPADTYEQYF. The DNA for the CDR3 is TGTGCCAGCGGGCCGGCGGATACCTACGAGCAGTACTTC.

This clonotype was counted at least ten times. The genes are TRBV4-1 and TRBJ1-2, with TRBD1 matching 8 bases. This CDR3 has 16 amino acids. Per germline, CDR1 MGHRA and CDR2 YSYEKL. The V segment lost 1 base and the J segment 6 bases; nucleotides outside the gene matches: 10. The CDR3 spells CASSQGLSGGRHGYTF. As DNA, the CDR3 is TGCGCCAGCAGCCAAGGGCTATCAGGGGGCAGGCATGGCTACACCTTC.

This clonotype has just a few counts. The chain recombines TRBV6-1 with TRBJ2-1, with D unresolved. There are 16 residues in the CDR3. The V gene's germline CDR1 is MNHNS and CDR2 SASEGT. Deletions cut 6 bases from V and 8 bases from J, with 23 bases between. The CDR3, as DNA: TGTGCCAGCAGCCAAGCAGTTGGGGAAGGAGCCGATGAGCAGTTCTTC. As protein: CASSQAVGEGADEQFF.

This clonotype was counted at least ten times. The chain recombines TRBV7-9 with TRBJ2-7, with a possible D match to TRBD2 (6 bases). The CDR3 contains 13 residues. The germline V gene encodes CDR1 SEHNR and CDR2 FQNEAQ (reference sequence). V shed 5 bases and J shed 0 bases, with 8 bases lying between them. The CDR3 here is CASSPTSSYEQYF. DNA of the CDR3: TGTGCCAGCAGCCCGACTAGCTCCTACGAGCAGTACTTC.

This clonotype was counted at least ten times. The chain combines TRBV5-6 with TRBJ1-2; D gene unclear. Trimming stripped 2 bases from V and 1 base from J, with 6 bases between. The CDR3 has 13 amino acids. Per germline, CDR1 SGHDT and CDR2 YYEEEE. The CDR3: CASSLNSNYGYTF. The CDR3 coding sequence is TGTGCCAGCAGCTTAAATAGTAACTATGGCTACACCTTC.

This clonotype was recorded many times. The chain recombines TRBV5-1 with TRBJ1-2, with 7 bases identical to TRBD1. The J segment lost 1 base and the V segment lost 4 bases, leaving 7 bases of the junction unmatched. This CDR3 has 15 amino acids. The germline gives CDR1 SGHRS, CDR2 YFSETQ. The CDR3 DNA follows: TGCGCCAGCAGCCCTACCCGACAGGGTAACTATGGCTACACCTTC. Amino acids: CASSPTRQGNYGYTF.

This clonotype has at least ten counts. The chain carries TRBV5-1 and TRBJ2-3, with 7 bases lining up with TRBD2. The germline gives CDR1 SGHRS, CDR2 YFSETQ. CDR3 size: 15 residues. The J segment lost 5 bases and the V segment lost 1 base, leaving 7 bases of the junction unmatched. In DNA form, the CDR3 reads TGCGCCAGCAGCTTGTTCCAGGGAGGGGAAGATACGCAGTATTTT. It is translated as CASSLFQGGEDTQYF.

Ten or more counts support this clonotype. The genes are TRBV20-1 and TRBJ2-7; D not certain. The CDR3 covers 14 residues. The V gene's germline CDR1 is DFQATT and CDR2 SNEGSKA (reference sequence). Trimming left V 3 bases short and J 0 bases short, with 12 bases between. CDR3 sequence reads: CSARDARNSYEQYF. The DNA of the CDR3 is TGCAGTGCTAGGGACGCCAGGAACTCCTACGAGCAGTACTTC.

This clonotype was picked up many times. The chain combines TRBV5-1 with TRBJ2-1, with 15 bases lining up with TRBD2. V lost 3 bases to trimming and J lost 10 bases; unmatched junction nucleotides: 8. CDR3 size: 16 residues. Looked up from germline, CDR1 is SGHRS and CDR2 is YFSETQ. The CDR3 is CASSSGLAGGLSEQFF. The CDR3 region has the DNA TGCGCCAGCAGCTCGGGACTAGCGGGGGGCCTGTCCGAGCAGTTCTTC. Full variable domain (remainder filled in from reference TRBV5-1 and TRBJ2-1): KAGVTQTPRYLIKTRGQQVTLSCSPISGHRSVSWYQQTPGQGLQFLFEYFSETQRNKGNFPGRFSGRQFSNSRSEMNVSTLELGDSALYLCASSSGLAGGLSEQFFGPGTRLTVL.

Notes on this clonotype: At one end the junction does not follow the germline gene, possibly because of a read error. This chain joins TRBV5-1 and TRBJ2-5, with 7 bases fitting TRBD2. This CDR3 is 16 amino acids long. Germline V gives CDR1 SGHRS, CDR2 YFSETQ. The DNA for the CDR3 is TGCACCAGCAGCTTGGCCGGGGGGTCGGGGGAAGAGACCCAGTACTTC. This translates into CTSSLAGGSGEETQYF.

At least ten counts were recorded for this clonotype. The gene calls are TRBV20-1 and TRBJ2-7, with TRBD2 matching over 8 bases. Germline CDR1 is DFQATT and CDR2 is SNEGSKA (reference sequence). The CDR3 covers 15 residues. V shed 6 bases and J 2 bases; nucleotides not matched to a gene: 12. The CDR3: CSAVDLLADPYEQYF. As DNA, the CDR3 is TGCAGTGCGGTGGACTTACTAGCGGACCCCTACGAGCAGTACTTC.

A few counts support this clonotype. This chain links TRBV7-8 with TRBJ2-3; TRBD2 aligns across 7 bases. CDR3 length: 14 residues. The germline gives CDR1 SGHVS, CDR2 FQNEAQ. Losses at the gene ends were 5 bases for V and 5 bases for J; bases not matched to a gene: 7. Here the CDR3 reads CASSAGTTLDTQYF. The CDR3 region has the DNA TGTGCCAGCAGCGCCGGGACTACTTTAGATACGCAGTATTTT.

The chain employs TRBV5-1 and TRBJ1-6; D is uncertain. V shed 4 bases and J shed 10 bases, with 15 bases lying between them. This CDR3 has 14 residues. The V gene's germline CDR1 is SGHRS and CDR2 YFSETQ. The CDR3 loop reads CASSTGDYKSPLHF. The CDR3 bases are TGCGCCAGCAGCACGGGTGACTACAAGTCACCCCTCCACTTT.

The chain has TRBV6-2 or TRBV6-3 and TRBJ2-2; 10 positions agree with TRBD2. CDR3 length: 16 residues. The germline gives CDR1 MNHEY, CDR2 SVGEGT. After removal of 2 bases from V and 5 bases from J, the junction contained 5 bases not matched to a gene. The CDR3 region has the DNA TGTGCCAGCAGTTACGGTGCTAGCGGGAGTACCGGGGAGCTGTTTTTT. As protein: CASSYGASGSTGELFF.

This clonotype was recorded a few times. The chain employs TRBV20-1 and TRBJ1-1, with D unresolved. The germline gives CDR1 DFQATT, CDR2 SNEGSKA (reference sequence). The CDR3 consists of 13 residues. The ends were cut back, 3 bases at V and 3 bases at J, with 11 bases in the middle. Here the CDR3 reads CSARGGTDTEAFF. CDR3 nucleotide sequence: TGCAGTGCTAGGGGCGGAACCGACACTGAAGCTTTCTTT.

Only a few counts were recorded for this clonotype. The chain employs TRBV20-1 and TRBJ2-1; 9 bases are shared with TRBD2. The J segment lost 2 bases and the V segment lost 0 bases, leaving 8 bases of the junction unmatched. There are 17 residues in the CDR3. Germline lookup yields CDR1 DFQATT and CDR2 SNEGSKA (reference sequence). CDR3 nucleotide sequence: TGCAGTGCTAGAGAGGGGTCTAGCGGGGCTCCCTACAATGAGCAGTTCTTC. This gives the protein CSAREGSSGAPYNEQFF.

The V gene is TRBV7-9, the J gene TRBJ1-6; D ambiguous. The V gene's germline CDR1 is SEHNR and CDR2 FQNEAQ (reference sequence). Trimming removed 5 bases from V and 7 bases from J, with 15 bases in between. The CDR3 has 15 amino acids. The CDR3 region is CASSALRVGNSPLHF. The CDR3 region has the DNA TGTGCCAGCAGCGCCTTACGGGTTGGGAATTCACCCCTCCACTTT.

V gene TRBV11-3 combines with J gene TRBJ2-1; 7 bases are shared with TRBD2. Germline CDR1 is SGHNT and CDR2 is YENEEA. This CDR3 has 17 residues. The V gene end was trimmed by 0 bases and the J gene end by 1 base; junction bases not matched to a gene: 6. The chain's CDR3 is CASSLEGTSASYNEQFF. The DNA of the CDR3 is TGTGCCAGCAGCTTAGAAGGAACTAGCGCATCCTACAATGAGCAGTTCTTC.

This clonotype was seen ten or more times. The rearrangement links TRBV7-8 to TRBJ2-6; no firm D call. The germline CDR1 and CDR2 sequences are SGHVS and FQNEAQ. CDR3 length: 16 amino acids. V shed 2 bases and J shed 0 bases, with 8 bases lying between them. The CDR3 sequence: CASSLNPNSGANVLTF. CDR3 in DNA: TGTGCCAGCAGCTTAAACCCCAACTCTGGGGCCAACGTCCTGACTTTC.

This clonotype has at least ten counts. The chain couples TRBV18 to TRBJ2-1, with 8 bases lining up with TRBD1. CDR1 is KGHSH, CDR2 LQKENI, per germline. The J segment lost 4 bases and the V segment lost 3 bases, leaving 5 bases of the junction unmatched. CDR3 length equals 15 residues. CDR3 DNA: TGTGCCAGCTCACCTTCGGGACAGGATTACAATGAGCAGTTCTTC. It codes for CASSPSGQDYNEQFF.

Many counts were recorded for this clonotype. For the CDR3, the DNA is TGCGCCAGCAGCCCCGGACAGCCAAACTATGGCTACACCTTC. It is translated as CASSPGQPNYGYTF. The genes are TRBV5-1 and TRBJ1-2; perhaps TRBD1 as D (6 bases). The CDR3 is made up of 14 amino acids. Germline V lookup: CDR1 SGHRS, CDR2 YFSETQ. V shed 4 bases and J shed 2 bases, with 12 bases lying between them.

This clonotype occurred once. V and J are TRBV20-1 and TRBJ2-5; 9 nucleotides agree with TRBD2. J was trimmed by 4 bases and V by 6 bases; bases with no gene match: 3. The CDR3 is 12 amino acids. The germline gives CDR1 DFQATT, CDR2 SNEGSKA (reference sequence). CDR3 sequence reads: CSARGGPETQYF. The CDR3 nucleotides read TGCAGTGCGCGGGGGGGTCCAGAGACCCAGTACTTC.

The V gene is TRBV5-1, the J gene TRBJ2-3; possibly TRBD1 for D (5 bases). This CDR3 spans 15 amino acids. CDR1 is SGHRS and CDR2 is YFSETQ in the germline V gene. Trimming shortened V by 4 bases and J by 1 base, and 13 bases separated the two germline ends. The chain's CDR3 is CASSPRVRGTDTQYF. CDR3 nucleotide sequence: TGCGCCAGCAGCCCCAGGGTAAGGGGCACAGATACGCAGTATTTT.

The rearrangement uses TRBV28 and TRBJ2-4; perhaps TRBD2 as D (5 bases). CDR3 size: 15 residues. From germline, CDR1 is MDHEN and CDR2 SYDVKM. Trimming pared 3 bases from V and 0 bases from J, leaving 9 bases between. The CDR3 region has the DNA TGTGCCAGCAGTTTGTTAGAGGGAGCCAAAAACATTCAGTACTTC. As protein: CASSLLEGAKNIQYF.

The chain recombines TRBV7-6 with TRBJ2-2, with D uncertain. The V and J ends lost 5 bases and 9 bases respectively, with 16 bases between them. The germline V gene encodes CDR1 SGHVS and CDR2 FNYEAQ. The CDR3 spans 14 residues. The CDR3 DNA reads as TGTGCCAGCAGCCGATGGCCCCGCAATCGGGAGCTGTTTTTT. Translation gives CASSRWPRNRELFF.